A single T cell receptor (beta chain) is shown here with its context. The ends were cut back, 3 bases at V and 4 bases at J, with 9 bases in the middle. This CDR3 is 13 amino acids long. CDR1 is LNHNV and CDR2 is YYDKDF in the germline V gene (reference sequence). The source of the sample is a study of blood T cell repertoires in COVID-19. TCRdb's table, derived via immunoSEQ multiplex PCR, lists solely in-frame clones and lacks some. The data contain 200,000 to 300,000 clones, about nine tenths of them singletons. The chain uses TRBV15 and TRBJ1-2; D remains unclear. The specimen sequenced was PBMCs or T cells enriched from blood (not recorded which). This receptor was taken from a young woman who had recovered from COVID-19. CDR3 region: CATSRDPGYGYTF. The CDR3, as DNA: TGTGCCACCAGCAGGGATCCAGGCTATGGCTACACCTTC. The full variable domain, rest sourced from reference TRBV15 and TRBJ1-2, is DAMVIQNPRYQVTQFGKPVTLSCSQTLNHNVMYWYQQKSSQAPKLLFHYYDKDFNNEADTPDNFQSRRPNTSFCFLDIRSPGLGDTAMYLCATSRDPGYGYTFGSGTRLTVV.